These 7 T cell receptor beta chains originate from one sample sequenced in a study of shared clonotypes between healthy human individuals. Terminally differentiated effector memory CD45RA+ cells were excluded by CCR7 positive selection of CD45RO-negative cells. Repertoires were generated with immunoSEQ multiplex PCR, while TCRdb's copy carries only in-frame clones and drops some. The sample includes about 2 million clones, about 95% seen only once; the top ten take around 1.1%. What was sequenced was naive CD8+ T cells sorted from blood. These receptors all stem from a man aged 18 to 30 in good health.

This rearrangement joins TRBV29-1 to TRBJ2-1, with D unresolved. The CDR3 is 10 amino acids. Looked up from germline, CDR1 is SQVTM and CDR2 is ANQGSEA. V lost 6 bases and J 7 bases, leaving 7 bases between the germline ends. The CDR3 protein is CSVERNEQFF. The CDR3 DNA reads as TGCAGCGTGGAGAGGAATGAGCAGTTCTTC.

This sequence joins TRBV27 and TRBJ2-7; 9 bases map to TRBD2. Germline V gene sequence: CDR1 MNHEY, CDR2 SMNVEV (reference sequence). The CDR3 totals 15 residues. The V and J ends lost 2 bases and 3 bases, in that order; junction bases with no gene match: 5. CDR3 protein: CASSLTSGGYYEQYF. DNA of the CDR3: TGTGCCAGCAGTTTAACGAGCGGGGGGTACTACGAGCAGTACTTC.

This chain connects TRBV10-2 to TRBJ2-3, with D possibly being TRBD1 (6 bases). This CDR3 has 14 residues. V shed 6 bases and J shed 0 bases, with 10 bases lying between them. Germline V gene data show CDR1 as WSHSY and CDR2 as SAAADI. The CDR3 protein is CASSRDTSTDTQYF. DNA for the CDR3: TGCGCCAGCAGCCGGGACACTAGCACAGATACGCAGTATTTT.

The chain recombines TRBV7-2 with TRBJ1-3, with D maybe TRBD1 (5 bases). The CDR3 length is 16 residues. CDR1 and CDR2 (germline): SGHTA, FQGNSA. Trimming removed 1 base at V and 2 bases at J, with 12 bases between. The CDR3: CASSLVLEGTGNTIYF. In DNA form, the CDR3 reads TGTGCCAGCAGCTTAGTTCTGGAGGGGACTGGAAACACCATATATTTT.

This clone was found once. J is TRBJ2-7 and V is TRBV7-9; D remains unclear. Germline V gene lookup returns CDR1 SEHNR and CDR2 FQNEAQ (reference sequence). Trimming took 1 base from V and 0 from J, leaving 13 bases between them. The CDR3 consists of 16 residues. This CDR3 is CASSLVGVGISYEQYF. The CDR3 nucleotides are TGTGCCAGCAGCTTAGTTGGTGTGGGAATCTCCTACGAGCAGTACTTC.

The V and J genes are TRBV27 and TRBJ1-1; 9 positions match TRBD1. In germline, CDR1 is MNHEY, CDR2 SMNVEV (reference sequence). Trimming cost V 7 bases and J 3 bases; bases outside gene matches: 6. This CDR3 region has 14 residues. The CDR3 spells CASTPTGGDTEAFF. The CDR3 region has the DNA TGTGCCAGCACCCCGACAGGGGGGGACACTGAAGCTTTCTTT.

The chain combines TRBV7-9 with TRBJ1-4; TRBD1 might be the D (6 bases). Trimming shortened V by 5 bases and J by 0 bases, and 16 bases separated the two germline ends. The germline V gene encodes CDR1 SEHNR and CDR2 FQNEAQ (reference sequence). The CDR3 extends over 17 amino acids. The CDR3 DNA reads TGTGCCAGCAGCCCAGGGGACACTTATTCAACTAATGAAAAACTGTTTTTT. It yields the protein CASSPGDTYSTNEKLFF.